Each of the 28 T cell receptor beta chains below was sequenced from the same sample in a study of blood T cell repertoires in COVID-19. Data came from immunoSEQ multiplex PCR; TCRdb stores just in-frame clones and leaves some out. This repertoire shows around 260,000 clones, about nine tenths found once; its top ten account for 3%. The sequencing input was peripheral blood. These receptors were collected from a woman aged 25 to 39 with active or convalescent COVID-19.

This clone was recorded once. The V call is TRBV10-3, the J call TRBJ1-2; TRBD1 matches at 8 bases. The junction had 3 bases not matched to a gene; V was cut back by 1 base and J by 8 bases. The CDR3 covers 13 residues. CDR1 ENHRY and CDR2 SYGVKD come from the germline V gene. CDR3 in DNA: TGTGCCATCAGTGAGTGGCAGGGGGCCGGCTACACCTTC. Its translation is CAISEWQGAGYTF.

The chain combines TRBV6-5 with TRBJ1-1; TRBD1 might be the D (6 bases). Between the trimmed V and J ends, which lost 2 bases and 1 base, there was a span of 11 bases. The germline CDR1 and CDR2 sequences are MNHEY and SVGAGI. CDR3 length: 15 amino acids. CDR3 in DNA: TGTGCCAGCAGTTACCGCCGGACAGCGAACACTGAAGCTTTCTTT. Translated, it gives CASSYRRTANTEAFF.

As DNA, the CDR3 is TGTGCCAGCCCCTCGCGGACAGCGACTTCCTACGAGCAGTACTTC. Translated: CASPSRTATSYEQYF. This chain uses TRBV9 with TRBJ2-7; tentatively, D is TRBD1 (6 bases). Per the germline V gene, CDR1 is SGDLS and CDR2 is YYNGEE. Trimming left V 7 bases short and J 1 base short, with 18 bases between. The CDR3 is 15 amino acids.

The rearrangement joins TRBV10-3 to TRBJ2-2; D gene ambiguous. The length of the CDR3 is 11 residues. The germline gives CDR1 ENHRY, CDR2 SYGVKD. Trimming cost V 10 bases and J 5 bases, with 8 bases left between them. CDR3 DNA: TGTGCCACCCTAGGAACCGGGGAGCTGTTTTTT. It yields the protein CATLGTGELFF.

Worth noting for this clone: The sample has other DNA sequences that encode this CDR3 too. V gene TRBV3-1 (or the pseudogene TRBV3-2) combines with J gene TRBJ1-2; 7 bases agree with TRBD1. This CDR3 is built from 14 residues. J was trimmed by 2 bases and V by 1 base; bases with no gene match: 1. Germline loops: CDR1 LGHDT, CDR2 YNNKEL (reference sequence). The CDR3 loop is CASSQGTGNYGYTF. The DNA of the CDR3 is TGTGCCAGCAGCCAAGGGACAGGCAACTATGGCTACACCTTC.

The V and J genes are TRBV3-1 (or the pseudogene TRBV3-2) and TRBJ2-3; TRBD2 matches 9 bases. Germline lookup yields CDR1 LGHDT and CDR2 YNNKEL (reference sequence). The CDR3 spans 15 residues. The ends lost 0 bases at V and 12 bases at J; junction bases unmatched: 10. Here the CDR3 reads CASSQEPSGATFQYF. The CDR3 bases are TGTGCCAGCAGCCAAGAACCTAGCGGGGCAACCTTTCAGTATTTT.

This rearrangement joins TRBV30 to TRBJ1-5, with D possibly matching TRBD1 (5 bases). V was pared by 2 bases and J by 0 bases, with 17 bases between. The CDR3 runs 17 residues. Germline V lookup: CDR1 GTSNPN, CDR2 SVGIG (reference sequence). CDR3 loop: CAWSRGQTSGSNQPQHF. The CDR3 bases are TGTGCCTGGAGTCGAGGACAAACCTCGGGTAGCAATCAGCCCCAGCATTTT.

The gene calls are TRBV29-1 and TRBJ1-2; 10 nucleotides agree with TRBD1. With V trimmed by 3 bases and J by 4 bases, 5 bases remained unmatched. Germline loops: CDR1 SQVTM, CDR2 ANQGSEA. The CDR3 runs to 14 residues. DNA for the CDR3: TGCAGCGTTGACTCCGGGACAGGGGCCTATGGCTACACCTTC. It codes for CSVDSGTGAYGYTF.

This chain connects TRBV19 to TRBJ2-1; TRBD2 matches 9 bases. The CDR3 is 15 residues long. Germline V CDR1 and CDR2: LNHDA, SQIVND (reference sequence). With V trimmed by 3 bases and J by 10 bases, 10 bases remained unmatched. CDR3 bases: TGTGCCAGTAGTATCGTGGCGGGGGGGCGGCGGGAGCAGTTCTTC. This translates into CASSIVAGGRREQFF.

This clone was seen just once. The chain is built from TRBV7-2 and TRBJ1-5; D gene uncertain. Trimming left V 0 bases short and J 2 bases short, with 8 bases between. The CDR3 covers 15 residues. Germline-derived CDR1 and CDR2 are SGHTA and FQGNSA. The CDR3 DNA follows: TGTGCCAGCAGCTTAGCGCTTCCAGGCAATCAGCCCCAGCATTTT. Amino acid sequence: CASSLALPGNQPQHF. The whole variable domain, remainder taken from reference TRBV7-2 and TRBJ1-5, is GAGVSQSPSNKVTEKGKDVELRCDPISGHTALYWYRQSLGQGLEFLIYFQGNSAPDKSGLPSDRFSAERTGGSVSTLTIQRTQQEDSAVYLCASSLALPGNQPQHFGDGTRLSIL.

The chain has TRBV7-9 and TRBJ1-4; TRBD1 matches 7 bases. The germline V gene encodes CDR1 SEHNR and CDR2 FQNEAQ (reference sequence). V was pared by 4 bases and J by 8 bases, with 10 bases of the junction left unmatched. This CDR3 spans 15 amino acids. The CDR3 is CASSSGDSPWEKLFF. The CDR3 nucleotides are TGTGCCAGCAGCTCAGGGGACAGCCCTTGGGAAAAACTGTTTTTT.

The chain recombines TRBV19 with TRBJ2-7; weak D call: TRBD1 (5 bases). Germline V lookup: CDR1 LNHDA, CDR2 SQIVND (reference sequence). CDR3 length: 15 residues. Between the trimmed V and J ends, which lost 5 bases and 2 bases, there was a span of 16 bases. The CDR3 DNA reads TGTGCCAGTAGTGTCCAGGGCAAAGGGGCCTACGAGCAGTACTTC. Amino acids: CASSVQGKGAYEQYF.

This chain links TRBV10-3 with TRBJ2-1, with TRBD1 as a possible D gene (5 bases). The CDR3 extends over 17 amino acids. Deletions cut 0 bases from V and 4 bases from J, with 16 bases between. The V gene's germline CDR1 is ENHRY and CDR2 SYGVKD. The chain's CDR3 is CAISESDSYRIYNEQFF. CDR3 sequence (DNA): TGTGCCATCAGTGAGTCCGACAGCTACAGAATTTACAATGAGCAGTTCTTC.

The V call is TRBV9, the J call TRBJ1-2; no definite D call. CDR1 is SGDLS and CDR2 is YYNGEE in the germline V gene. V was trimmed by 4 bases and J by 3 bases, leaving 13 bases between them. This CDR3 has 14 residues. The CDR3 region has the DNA TGTGCCAGCAGCCCTGCGGCGGGAGACTATGGCTACACCTTC. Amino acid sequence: CASSPAAGDYGYTF.

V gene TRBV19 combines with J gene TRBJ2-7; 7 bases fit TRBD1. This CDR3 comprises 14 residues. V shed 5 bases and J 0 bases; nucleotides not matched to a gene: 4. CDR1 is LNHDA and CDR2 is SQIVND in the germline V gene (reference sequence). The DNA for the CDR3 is TGTGCCAGTAGTGTGGACAGGACCTCCTACGAGCAGTACTTC. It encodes CASSVDRTSYEQYF.

CDR3 DNA: TGTGCCAGCAGTTTGCGGGGGGGCGGCGATCAGCCCCAGCATTTT. Protein: CASSLRGGGDQPQHF. This chain uses TRBV28 with TRBJ1-5; a weak D match, TRBD1 (6 bases). The CDR3 totals 15 residues. Germline CDR1 MDHEN, CDR2 SYDVKM. V was shortened by 3 bases and J by 5 bases, with 14 bases between the two germline ends.

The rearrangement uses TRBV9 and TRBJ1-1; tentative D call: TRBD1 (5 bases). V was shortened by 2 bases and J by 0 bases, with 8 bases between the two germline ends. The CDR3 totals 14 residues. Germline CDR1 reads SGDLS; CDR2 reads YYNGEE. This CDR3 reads CASSVAGLNTEAFF. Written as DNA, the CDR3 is TGTGCCAGCAGCGTTGCAGGGTTGAACACTGAAGCTTTCTTT.

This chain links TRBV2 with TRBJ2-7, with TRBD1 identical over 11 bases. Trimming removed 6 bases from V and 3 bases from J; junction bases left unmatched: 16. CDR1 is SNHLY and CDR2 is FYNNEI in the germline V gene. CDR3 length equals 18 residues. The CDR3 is CASRNRGDRGNLDYEQYF. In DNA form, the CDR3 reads TGTGCCAGCAGGAATCGTGGGGACAGGGGGAATTTAGACTACGAGCAGTACTTC. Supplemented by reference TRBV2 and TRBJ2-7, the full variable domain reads EPEVTQTPSHQVTQMGQEVILRCVPISNHLYFYWYRQILGQKVEFLVSFYNNEISEKSEIFDDQFSVERPDGSNFTLKIRSTKLEDSAMYFCASRNRGDRGNLDYEQYFGPGTRLTVT.

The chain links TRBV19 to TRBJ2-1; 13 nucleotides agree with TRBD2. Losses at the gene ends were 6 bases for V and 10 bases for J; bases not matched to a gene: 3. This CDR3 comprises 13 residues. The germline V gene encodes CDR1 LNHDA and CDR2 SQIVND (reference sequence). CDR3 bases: TGTGCCAGTAGCACTAGCGGGGGGGTCGAGCAGTTCTTC. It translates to CASSTSGGVEQFF.

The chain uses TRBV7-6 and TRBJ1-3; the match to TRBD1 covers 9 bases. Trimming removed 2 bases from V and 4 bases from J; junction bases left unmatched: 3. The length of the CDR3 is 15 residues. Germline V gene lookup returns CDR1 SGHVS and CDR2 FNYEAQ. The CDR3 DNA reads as TGTGCCAGCAGCTTAACAGGGGGCCTCGGAAACACCATATATTTT. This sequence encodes CASSLTGGLGNTIYF. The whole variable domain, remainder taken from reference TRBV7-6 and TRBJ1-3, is GAGVSQSPRYKVTKRGQDVALRCDPISGHVSLYWYRQALGQGPEFLTYFNYEAQQDKSGLPNDRFSAERPEGSISTLTIQRTEQRDSAMYRCASSLTGGLGNTIYFGEGSWLTVV.

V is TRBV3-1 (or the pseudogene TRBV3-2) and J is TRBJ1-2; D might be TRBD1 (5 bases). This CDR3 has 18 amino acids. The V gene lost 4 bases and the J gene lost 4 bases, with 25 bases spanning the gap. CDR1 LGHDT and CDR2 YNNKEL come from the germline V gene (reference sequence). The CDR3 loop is CASSPERFRERGGYGYTF. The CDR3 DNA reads TGTGCCAGCAGCCCCGAGAGGTTCAGGGAACGGGGGGGCTATGGCTACACCTTC.

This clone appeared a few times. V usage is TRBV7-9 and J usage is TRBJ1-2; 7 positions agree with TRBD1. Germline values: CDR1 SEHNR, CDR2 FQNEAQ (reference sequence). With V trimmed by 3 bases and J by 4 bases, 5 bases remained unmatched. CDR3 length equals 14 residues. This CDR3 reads CASSFGTDLYGYTF. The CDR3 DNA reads TGTGCCAGCAGCTTTGGGACAGACCTCTATGGCTACACCTTC.

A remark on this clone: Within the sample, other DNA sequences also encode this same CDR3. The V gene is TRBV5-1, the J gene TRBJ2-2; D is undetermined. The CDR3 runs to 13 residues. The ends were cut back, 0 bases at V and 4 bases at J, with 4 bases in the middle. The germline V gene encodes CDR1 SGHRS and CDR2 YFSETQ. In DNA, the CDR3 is TGCGCCAGCAGCTTGGCGGGCACCGGGGAGCTGTTTTTT. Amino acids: CASSLAGTGELFF.

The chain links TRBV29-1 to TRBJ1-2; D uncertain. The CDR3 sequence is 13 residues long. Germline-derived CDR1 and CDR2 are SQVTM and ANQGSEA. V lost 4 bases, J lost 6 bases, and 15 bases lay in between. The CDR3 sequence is CSVGWPLEDGYTF. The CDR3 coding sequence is TGCAGCGTTGGATGGCCCCTAGAAGATGGCTACACCTTC.

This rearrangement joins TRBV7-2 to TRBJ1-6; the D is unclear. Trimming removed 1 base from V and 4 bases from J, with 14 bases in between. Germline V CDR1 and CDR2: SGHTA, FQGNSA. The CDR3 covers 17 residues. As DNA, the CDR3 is TGTGCCAGCAGCTTAGGAGTAAGTGGGAGGTATAATTCACCCCTCCACTTT. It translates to CASSLGVSGRYNSPLHF.

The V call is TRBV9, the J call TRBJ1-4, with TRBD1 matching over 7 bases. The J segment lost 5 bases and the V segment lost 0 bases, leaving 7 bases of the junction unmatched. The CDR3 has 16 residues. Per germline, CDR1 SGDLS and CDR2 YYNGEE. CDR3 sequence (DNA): TGTGCCAGCAGCGTAGGAGGCGCAGGGGGGAATGAAAAACTGTTTTTT. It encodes CASSVGGAGGNEKLFF.

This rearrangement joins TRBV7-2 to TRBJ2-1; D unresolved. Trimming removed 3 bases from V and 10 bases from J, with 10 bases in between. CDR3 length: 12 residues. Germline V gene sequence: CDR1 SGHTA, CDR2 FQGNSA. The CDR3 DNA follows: TGTGCCAGCAGCTTGGCCCATTTGGAGCAGTTCTTC. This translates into CASSLAHLEQFF.

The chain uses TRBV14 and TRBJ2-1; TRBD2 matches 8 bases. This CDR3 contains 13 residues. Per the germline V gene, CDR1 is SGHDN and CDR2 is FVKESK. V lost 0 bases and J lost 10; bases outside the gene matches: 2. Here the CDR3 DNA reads TGTGCCAGCAGCCAAGAGGCTAGCGGGGAGCAGTTCTTC. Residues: CASSQEASGEQFF.